This TCR beta chain was sequenced in a study of radiation and T cells in renal cell carcinoma. Produced via immunoSEQ multiplex PCR; TCRdb's table is partial and in-frame only. The sample lists tens of thousands of clones, roughly 80% occurring once. This clone was picked up a small number of times. The CDR3 runs to 18 residues. The germline CDR1 and CDR2 sequences are SEHNR and FQNEAQ (reference sequence). J gave up 5 bases and V 2 bases, and 16 bases lay outside the gene matches. Time point indicated: blood 4 weeks post-SBRT, at nephrectomy. Treatment: 15 Gy SBRT to primary tumor, nephrectomy 4 weeks later.

V is TRBV7-9 and J is TRBJ2-7; TRBD1 matches 9 bases. The TCR was taken from a man between 60 and 75 years old with renal cell carcinoma. Here the sequenced sample was blood, taken from a patient whose treatment included radiotherapy and nephrectomy. CDR3 in amino acids: CASSLTRGTGTGFDEQYF. In nucleotides, the CDR3 is TGTGCCAGCAGCTTAACCCGCGGGACCGGGACAGGGTTCGACGAGCAGTACTTC. Complete variable domain (other parts from reference TRBV7-9 and TRBJ2-7): DTGVSQNPRHKITKRGQNVTFRCDPISEHNRLYWYRQTLGQGPEFLTYFQNEAQLEKSRLLSDRFSAERPKGSFSTLEIQRTEQGDSAMYLCASSLTRGTGTGFDEQYFGPGTRLTVT.